This T cell receptor (beta chain) appears in the sequencing data of a study of blood T cell repertoires in COVID-19. Study details: Sample material is recorded as cDNA or gDNA derived from T cells, B-cell-depleted T cells, or PBMCs.

Assignments of participants to cohorts depended upon their own reported clinical history. Cohort 3 recovery required two negative PCRs, clearance, or symptom resolution. Profiled with immunoSEQ multiplex PCR; TCRdb holds only in-frame clones, not every one. This sample has about 320,000 clones, with approximately 84% found just once. Germline V gives CDR1 LNHDA, CDR2 SQIVND (reference sequence). CDR3 length equals 12 residues. V shed 5 bases and J shed 6 bases, with 10 bases lying between them. The sequence was obtained from a woman younger than 35 who had recovered from COVID-19. Sample: PBMCs or T cells enriched from blood (not recorded which). V gene TRBV19 combines with J gene TRBJ1-1; D gene ambiguous. In DNA form, the CDR3 reads TGTGCCAGTAGTGCGGGAAACGCTGAAGCTTTCTTT. It encodes CASSAGNAEAFF.